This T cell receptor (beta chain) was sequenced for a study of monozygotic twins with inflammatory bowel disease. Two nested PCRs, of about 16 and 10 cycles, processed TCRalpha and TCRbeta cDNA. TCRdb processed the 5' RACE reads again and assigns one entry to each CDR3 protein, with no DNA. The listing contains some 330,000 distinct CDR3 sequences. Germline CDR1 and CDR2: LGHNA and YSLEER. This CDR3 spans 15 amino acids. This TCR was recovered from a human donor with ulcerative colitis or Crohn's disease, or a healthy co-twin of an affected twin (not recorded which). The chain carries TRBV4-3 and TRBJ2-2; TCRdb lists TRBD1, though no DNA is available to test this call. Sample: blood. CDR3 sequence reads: CASSLTGQAAGELFF.